This T cell receptor (beta chain) was captured in a study of vaccination and CD4 T cells after COVID-19. On this clonotype itself: The antigen is unknown.

Study-wide findings and caveats: Analysis covered relatively few convalescent patients and lacked any early post-infection timepoints. Median numbers of SARS-CoV-2-reactive clonotypes increased from approximately 23 to 38 (not a significant change). Only after vaccination were a median about 90% of convalescents' reactive clones seen.

Treatment reported: roughly 11-day PBMC culture with coronavirus spike peptide pools or control peptides (ViraFEST assay). Oncomine TCR Beta short-read sequencing was applied to DNA from cultured CD4+ T cells. TCRdb processed the PCR reads anew with MiXCR; each CDR3 protein has one entry. The sample lists some 3,500 distinct CDR3 sequences; about 70% were seen once. The sample taken for sequencing was CD4+ T cells from blood, cultured in vitro. The TCR sequence derives from a human donor who had recovered from COVID-19.

CDR3 sequence reads: CASSSLRSFYGYTF. The CDR3 DNA is TGTGCCAGCAGCTCACTTAGGAGTTTCTATGGCTACACCTTC. The chain has TRBV11-2 and TRBJ1-2, with D hard to call. The CDR3 has 14 residues. Germline loops: CDR1 SGHAT, CDR2 FQNNGV. The V end was cut by 4 bases, the J end by 4 bases, with 13 bases between. The full variable domain, its missing parts supplied by reference TRBV11-2 and TRBJ1-2, is EAGVAQSPRYKIIEKRQSVAFWCNPISGHATLYWYQQILGQGPKLLIQFQNNGVVDDSQLPKDRFSAERLKGVDSTLKIQPAKLEDSAVYLCASSSLRSFYGYTFGSGTRLTVV.